A single sample is the source of the 6 T cell receptor beta chains below, sequenced in a study of response to subunit inactivated influenza vaccine. TCRdb re-called the RT-PCR reads through MiXCR, storing one row per CDR3 protein. This repertoire shows roughly 620,000 distinct CDR3 sequences, about 11% found once; its top ten account for 11%. This sample was also put to use in a study of T cells expressing NK-cell markers. That work states: Production of TCR beta cDNA relied on 5'RACE template switching with UMIs.

The sequencing used PBMCs from blood, collected on the day of vaccination. Receptor source: a man aged 50 to 59 who received an inactivated influenza vaccine.

This clonotype was seen at least ten times. This sequence joins TRBV28 and TRBJ1-6, with unresolved D. CDR3 size: 15 residues. V gave up 4 bases and J gave up 8 bases, with 15 bases separating them. Germline values: CDR1 MDHEN, CDR2 SYDVKM. The CDR3 DNA sequence: TGTGCCAGCAGTTCCCCTGGGGAGAGGGATTCACCCCTCCACTTT. It encodes CASSSPGERDSPLHF.

This clonotype was counted between two and nine times. Mismatch with germline at one junction end may stem from a read error. The chain couples TRBV7-7 to TRBJ2-5, with 8 bases aligning to TRBD1. Germline V gene lookup returns CDR1 SSHAT and CDR2 FNYEAQ (reference sequence). This CDR3 has 16 amino acids. The CDR3 here is CASSRDLHGTGETQYF. CDR3 in DNA: TGTGCTAGCAGCCGTGACTTACACGGGACAGGAGAGACCCAGTACTTC.

This sequence joins TRBV20-1 and TRBJ2-3; D is unclear. There are 15 residues in the CDR3. Germline V gives CDR1 DFQATT, CDR2 SNEGSKA (reference sequence). V gave up 1 base and J gave up 6 bases, with 17 bases separating them. DNA for the CDR3: TGCAGTGCTAGAGTTTCTCGCGGTCACTCGGATACGCAGTATTTT. Translation gives CSARVSRGHSDTQYF.

Many counts were recorded for this clonotype. The chain combines TRBV18 with TRBJ1-6, with a tentative D call TRBD1 (5 bases). The CDR3 runs to 17 residues. The V end was cut by 4 bases, the J end by 8 bases, with 21 bases between. The V gene's germline CDR1 is KGHSH and CDR2 LQKENI. This CDR3 reads CASSRMAGSLSDSPLHF. CDR3 DNA: TGTGCCAGCTCACGTATGGCAGGGAGTTTGTCGGATTCACCCCTCCACTTT.

The J gene is TRBJ2-3, the V gene TRBV7-9; weak D call: TRBD2 (6 bases). The ends were cut back, 4 bases at V and 3 bases at J, with 17 bases in the middle. The CDR3 sequence is 16 residues long. Germline CDR1 reads SEHNR; CDR2 reads FQNEAQ (reference sequence). The CDR3 DNA is TGTGCCAGCAGCTCGAAGGGGACTTGGGGTACAGATACGCAGTATTTT. Protein: CASSSKGTWGTDTQYF.

The rearrangement uses TRBV30 and TRBJ1-6; D may be TRBD1 (6 bases). Germline V gene lookup returns CDR1 GTSNPN and CDR2 SVGIG (reference sequence). The CDR3 runs 11 residues. Trimming stripped 8 bases from V and 11 bases from J, with 13 bases between. The CDR3 region has the DNA TGTGCCGGAGGACAGCCGACACCCCTCCACTTT. Translating gives CAGGQPTPLHF.